This T cell receptor beta chain was documented in a study of CD8+ T cells in alopecia areata. Germline V gives CDR1 SGHTA, CDR2 FQGNSA. Trimming removed 5 bases at V and 5 bases at J, with 10 bases between. The CDR3 extends over 13 amino acids. Overall study results and limits: Many expanded lesional clones remained in scalp and blood on tofacitinib. In scalp samples, resident alphabeta T cells of normal skin are also sequenced.

Turning to this clone: Its target is unknown.

Sequencing relied on a cDNA template that was reverse transcribed from extracted RNA. Clones were read by immunoSEQ multiplex PCR, and TCRdb kept only the in-frame ones, dropping some. This table has 150,000 to 200,000 clones, about three fifths appearing once. As for treatment: oral pan-JAK inhibitor, 5-10 mg twice daily. The sequenced sample was CD4+ T cells sorted from blood, obtained at week 4, from a patient treated with tofacitinib. This receptor was obtained from a human donor with alopecia areata. The chain joins TRBV7-2 to TRBJ1-5, with a weak D call TRBD1 (6 bases). The CDR3 DNA is TGTGCCAGCAGCATACGGGGGCATCAGCCCCAGCATTTT. Its protein is CASSIRGHQPQHF.